This TCR beta chain was found in a study of human T cells and chemical hapten exposure. Study background: 2% DPC applied to an approximately 2 cm by approximately 2 cm arm area sensitized donors. General study points: Following DPC sensitization, TCRs present above 1 in 1000 frequency showed no change.

Described time point: patch test 3, about 24 weeks after DPC sensitization. Treatment denoted: therapeutic diphenylcyclopropenone sensitization with weekly scalp DPC. Germline CDR1 and CDR2: SGHTA and FQGNSA. V lost 5 bases and J 4 bases, leaving 14 bases between the germline ends. The CDR3 loop spans 14 amino acids. On this clonotype itself: Its target is unknown.

Unique molecular identifiers were linked by the library to individual cDNA molecules. As originally analysed: A typical sample had roughly 87,000 TCRs, with roughly 23,224 to 690,600 overall. TCRdb called the RACE reads again in MiXCR, with one record for every CDR3 protein. TCRdb, not the original authors, processed these V and J calls. The sample lists roughly 200,000 distinct CDR3 sequences, roughly a quarter occurring once. V usage is TRBV7-2 and J usage is TRBJ1-2; the D gene is possibly TRBD1 (6 bases). The TCR originated in a woman aged 40 to 50 with alopecia areata. Some clones in this sample may be carry-over from other donors' samples. The material sequenced was whole blood, taken in connection with sensitization to the hapten diphenylcyclopropenone (DPC). Here the CDR3 reads CASSPPGVIYGYTF. CDR3 coding DNA: TGTGCCAGCAGCCCCCCAGGGGTGATCTATGGCTACACCTTC.